A single T cell receptor beta chain is shown here with its context. Its specificity is unknown. The sample comes from a study of T cell repertoires in cytomegalovirus infection. TCRdb redid the calling of the reads with MiXCR, one entry per CDR3 protein. This sample has hundreds of thousands of distinct CDR3 sequences, with roughly a third found just once. Trimming removed 5 bases from V and 4 bases from J, with 15 bases in between. The CDR3 is made up of 15 amino acids. CDR1 and CDR2 from the germline V gene are SEHNR and FQNEAQ (reference sequence). The receptor's source is a human donor in good health (CMV status not recorded). Some clones in this sample may be carry-over from other donors' samples. Material: cultured PBMCs, obtained from culture after CMV antigen stimulation. This chain uses TRBV7-9 with TRBJ1-3; perhaps TRBD1 as D (6 bases). The CDR3 coding sequence is TGTGCCAGCAGCACCCCCAGGGGCGAGGGAAACACCATATATTTT. This translates into CASSTPRGEGNTIYF.